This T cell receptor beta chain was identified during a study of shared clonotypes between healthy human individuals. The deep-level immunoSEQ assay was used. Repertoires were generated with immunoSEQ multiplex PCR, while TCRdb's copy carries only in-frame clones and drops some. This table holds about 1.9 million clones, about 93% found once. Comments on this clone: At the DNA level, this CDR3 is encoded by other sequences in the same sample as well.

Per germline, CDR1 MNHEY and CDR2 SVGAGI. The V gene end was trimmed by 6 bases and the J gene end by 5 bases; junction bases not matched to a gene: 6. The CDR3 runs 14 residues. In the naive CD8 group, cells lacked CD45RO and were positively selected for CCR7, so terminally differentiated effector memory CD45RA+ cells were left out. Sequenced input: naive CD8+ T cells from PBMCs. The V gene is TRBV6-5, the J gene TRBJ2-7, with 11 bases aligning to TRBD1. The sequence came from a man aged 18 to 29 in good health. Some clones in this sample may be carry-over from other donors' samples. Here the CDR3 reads CASSPGTGGDEQYF. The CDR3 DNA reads TGTGCCAGCAGCCCCGGGACAGGGGGAGACGAGCAGTACTTC.